Listed below are T cell receptor beta chains from one sample, sequenced in a study of cytomegalovirus exposure and HLA in healthy donors. TCRdb's copy holds only in-frame clones and misses some; the assay was immunoSEQ multiplex PCR. The sample contains approximately 210,000 clones, 86% of which appear only once. Sequences were obtained from PBMCs. The origin of the receptors is a woman under 30 in good health and CMV-seronegative. The CDR3 runs from the conserved cysteine through the conserved F or W. Fields, in order: V gene, D gene, CDR3 length, J gene, clone size, CDR3 DNA, CDR3 protein. D genes are given only for firm matches. The listing skips clone size in some rows; elsewhere it reads once, few, many or a size class.

TRBV19	TRBD2	19	TRBJ2-1	NA	TGTGCCAGTAGTATAGATTCTCGGCTAGCGGGAGGGAGATACAATGAGCAGTTCTTC	CASSIDSRLAGGRYNEQFF
TRBV5-1	NA	13	TRBJ2-3	NA	TGCGCGCTGCGAGTGGAGGGGCCAGATACGCAGTATTTT	CALRVEGPDTQYF
TRBV29-1	NA	15	TRBJ2-5	NA	TGCAGCGTTGATACTATCGGCAGGGTCGGGGAGACCCAGTACTTC	CSVDTIGRVGETQYF
TRBV6-1	TRBD2	19	TRBJ2-7	NA	TGTGCCAGCAGTGAAGTGGGGCTAGCGGGAGAACTAAAATACTACGAGCAGTACTTC	CASSEVGLAGELKYYEQYF
TRBV4-1	NA	13	TRBJ2-2	NA	TGCGCCAGCCGACAGGACAACACCGGGGAGCTGTTTTTT	CASRQDNTGELFF
TRBV19	TRBD1	14	TRBJ1-2	NA	TGTGCCAGCCGTCCGGGACAGGGGGCCTATGGCTACACCTTC	CASRPGQGAYGYTF
TRBV6-4	TRBD1	13	TRBJ2-1	NA	TGTGCCAGCAGATTGGACAGGGGGGATGAGCAGTTCTTC	CASRLDRGDEQFF
TRBV7-2	NA	14	TRBJ1-5	NA	TGTGCCAGCAGCTTATCGGCAGGGGATCAGCCCCAGCATTTT	CASSLSAGDQPQHF
TRBV29-1	NA	13	TRBJ1-1	once	TGCAGCGTTCAGGGACACCCGAACACTGAAGCTTTCTTT	CSVQGHPNTEAFF
TRBV30	NA	12	TRBJ2-7	once	TGTGCCTGGAGTATTCCACCGACAGCGCGGTACTTC	CAWSIPPTARYF
TRBV6-1	TRBD1	15	TRBJ1-2	few	TGTGCCAGCAGGGGTGACAGGGGTGGTGGCTATGGCTACACCTTC	CASRGDRGGGYGYTF
TRBV9	NA	13	TRBJ2-5	NA	TGTGCCAGCAGCCCGCAGGGGTTAGAGACCCAGTACTTC	CASSPQGLETQYF
TRBV7-9	NA	14	TRBJ1-5	NA	TGTGCCAGCAGCGTGGAGGGGAGCAATCAGCCCCAGCATTTT	CASSVEGSNQPQHF
TRBV19	NA	13	TRBJ1-1	NA	TGTGCCAGTAGAAAGGAGGGATACACTGAAGCTTTCTTT	CASRKEGYTEAFF
TRBV18	NA	9	TRBJ1-1	once	TGTGCCAGCTCCCATGAAGCTTTCTTT	CASSHEAFF
TRBV7-6	TRBD2	16	TRBJ2-2	NA	TGTGCCAGCAGCTTAAGGAGCGGGAGGGCCACCGGGGAGCTGTTTTTT	CASSLRSGRATGELFF
TRBV19	TRBD2	16	TRBJ2-2	NA	TGTGCCAGTAGTACCCCGGGACTAGCTGGGAAGGGGGAGCTGTTTTTT	CASSTPGLAGKGELFF
TRBV5-1	TRBD2	17	TRBJ2-7	NA	TGCGCCAGCAGCTTCGAAATGCTGGCTAGCGGAACCTACGAGCAGTACTTC	CASSFEMLASGTYEQYF
TRBV10-3	NA	15	TRBJ1-2	NA	TGTGCCATCAGTGAATCGACGGCGGGGGGTCCGAGCTACACCTTC	CAISESTAGGPSYTF
TRBV19	TRBD1	15	TRBJ2-4	NA	TGTGCCAGTAGTGCCATGAACAGGGGGGCGAACATTCAGTACTTC	CASSAMNRGANIQYF
TRBV4-1	NA	15	TRBJ2-1	NA	TGCGCCAGCAGCTACCCGGGACTGTCCTACAATGAGCAGTTCTTC	CASSYPGLSYNEQFF
TRBV10-3	NA	14	TRBJ2-2	NA	TGTGCCATCAGTCAGGGAGGGGGTTCCGGGGAGCTGTTTTTT	CAISQGGGSGELFF
TRBV7-2	TRBD1	16	TRBJ2-7	NA	TGTGCCAGCAGCTCGGACCAGGGGGCACTTTCCTACGAGCAGTACTTC	CASSSDQGALSYEQYF
TRBV18	NA	14	TRBJ1-2	NA	TGTGCCAGCTCGTCAAAACAGGGCGTCTATGGCTACACCTTC	CASSSKQGVYGYTF
TRBV5-1	NA	17	TRBJ2-3	NA	TGCGCCAGCAGCTTGGAGTCTGCGGGACGAGTCACAGATACGCAGTATTTT	CASSLESAGRVTDTQYF
TRBV27	TRBD1	17	TRBJ2-7	NA	TGTGCCAGCAGTCAAGGAGAGCGGACAGGAGACTCCTACGAGCAGTACTTC	CASSQGERTGDSYEQYF
TRBV7-9	NA	13	TRBJ2-7	few	TGTGCCAGCAGCTCCCCACGGGTCTACGAGCAGTACTTC	CASSSPRVYEQYF
TRBV30	TRBD2	18	TRBJ2-7	NA	TGTGCCTGGAGTGTACTACCCCCTGTACCCGGACTAGGCTACGAGCAGTACTTC	CAWSVLPPVPGLGYEQYF
TRBV5-4	TRBD1	15	TRBJ2-7	NA	TGTGCCAGCAGCTTGGGAGGACAGGGGTCCTACGAGCAGTACTTC	CASSLGGQGSYEQYF
TRBV29-1	TRBD1	14	TRBJ2-2	NA	TGCAGCGTCATGGGACAGGGTCTTCTAGGGGAGCTGTTTTTT	CSVMGQGLLGELFF
TRBV5-1	NA	15	TRBJ1-4	NA	TGCGCCAGCAGCCTCGACAGAGACACTAATGAAAAACTGTTTTTT	CASSLDRDTNEKLFF
TRBV15	TRBD1	17	TRBJ1-5	once	TGTGCCACCAGCGTTGTATCGGGACAGAGCATGGGTCAGCCCCAGCATTTT	CATSVVSGQSMGQPQHF
TRBV5-1	NA	16	TRBJ1-1	NA	TGCGCCAGCAGCCGACAGATGGGTTGGGGGCGGACTGAAGCTTTCTTT	CASSRQMGWGRTEAFF
TRBV4-2	TRBD2	17	TRBJ2-3	NA	TGTGCCAGCAGCCAAGCGACTAGCGGGGGTAGCACAGATACGCAGTATTTT	CASSQATSGGSTDTQYF
TRBV4-2	TRBD2	13	TRBJ2-7	NA	TGTGCCAGCAGCCAAACTAGCGGAAACGAGCAGTACTTC	CASSQTSGNEQYF
TRBV29-1	NA	14	TRBJ2-5	NA	TGCAGCGTTGATAGAGCGGGCCGGGGGGAGACCCAGTACTTC	CSVDRAGRGETQYF
TRBV19	TRBD1	14	TRBJ1-1	NA	TGTGCCAGCTATTCGGGGACAGGGGCCACTGAAGCTTTCTTT	CASYSGTGATEAFF
TRBV29-1	NA	18	TRBJ1-2	NA	TGCAGCGTTGGTCCACAGACCTACCTCGGAAAATCTAACTATGGCTACACCTTC	CSVGPQTYLGKSNYGYTF